The 11 T cell receptor beta chains reported below all come from one sample, sequenced in a study of early stage breast cancer tumors. Measured with immunoSEQ multiplex PCR; TCRdb has only the in-frame clones, and not every one. The sample consists of about 5,000 clones, 55% to 75% of them appearing once. Sequencing was performed on normal breast tissue next to the tumor. The receptor set was obtained from a person in their sixties or seventies with breast cancer.

The genes are TRBV4-1 and TRBJ2-7; 8 nucleotides match TRBD1. Germline CDR1 and CDR2: MGHRA and YSYEKL. This CDR3 is 13 amino acids long. The V segment lost 6 bases and the J segment 4 bases; nucleotides outside the gene matches: 5. CDR3 in DNA: TGCGCCAGCAGTGACACAGGGGGATACGAGCAGTACTTC. This sequence encodes CASSDTGGYEQYF.

This clone showed up just a few times. The chain couples TRBV14 to TRBJ1-1; TRBD1 might be the D (5 bases). This CDR3 has 15 residues. The V end lost 1 base, the J end lost 7 bases, and 16 bases lay between the germline ends. Germline values: CDR1 SGHDN, CDR2 FVKESK. CDR3 loop: CASSQGRVGYGEAFF. DNA for the CDR3: TGTGCCAGCAGCCAAGGCAGGGTCGGCTACGGTGAAGCTTTCTTT.

This sequence joins TRBV6-1 and TRBJ1-5; TRBD1 is a possible D gene (5 bases). V was shortened by 6 bases and J by 6 bases, with 6 bases between the two germline ends. The CDR3 is 11 residues long. CDR1 is MNHNS and CDR2 is SASEGT in the germline V gene. The CDR3 reads CASRGTQPQHF. CDR3 nucleotides: TGTGCCAGCAGGGGGACTCAGCCCCAGCATTTT.

For the CDR3, the DNA is TGTGCCAGCACCCGGGGGAGGGACCCAGATACGCAGTATTTT. Residues: CASTRGRDPDTQYF. The chain is built from TRBV7-2 and TRBJ2-3; 7 nucleotides agree with TRBD2. Germline CDR1 SGHTA, CDR2 FQGNSA. Germline trimming cut 7 bases from V and 4 bases from J; bases unmatched to any gene: 8. This CDR3 contains 14 residues.

V and J are TRBV19 and TRBJ2-2; 10 nucleotides line up with TRBD1. V was pared by 9 bases and J by 4 bases, with 8 bases of the junction left unmatched. Germline values: CDR1 LNHDA, CDR2 SQIVND (reference sequence). The CDR3 runs 15 residues. CDR3 DNA sequence: TGTGCCAGCCGCGGGGACAGGGGACCCACCGGGGAGCTGTTTTTT. Translation gives CASRGDRGPTGELFF.

This clone qualifies as large. The chain couples TRBV14 to TRBJ1-1; tentatively, D is TRBD1 (5 bases). The CDR3 is 14 residues long. V lost 4 bases and J 1 base, leaving 10 bases between the germline ends. CDR1 is SGHDN, CDR2 FVKESK, per germline. In DNA, the CDR3 is TGTGCCAGCAGCCTAACAGGCAGGAACACTGAAGCTTTCTTT. This sequence encodes CASSLTGRNTEAFF.

The CDR3 nucleotides read TGCGCCAGCAGCTTTCTAGGGGCTAATGAAAAACTGTTTTTT. It codes for CASSFLGANEKLFF. The chain combines TRBV5-1 with TRBJ1-4; maybe TRBD1 (5 bases). With 2 bases removed from V and 3 bases from J, the gap between germline ends came to 8 bases. The CDR3 has 14 amino acids. Germline CDR1 SGHRS, CDR2 YFSETQ.

V usage is TRBV18 and J usage is TRBJ1-1, with 7 bases identical to TRBD1. Per the germline V gene, CDR1 is KGHSH and CDR2 is LQKENI. This CDR3 has 16 amino acids. After removal of 4 bases from V and 0 bases from J, the junction contained 8 bases not matched to a gene. The CDR3 sequence is CASSQGQAPMNTEAFF. The CDR3 DNA is TGTGCCAGCTCACAAGGACAGGCACCCATGAACACTGAAGCTTTCTTT.

There are a few counts of this clone. The chain carries TRBV5-4 and TRBJ1-2, with 9 bases that match TRBD1. The CDR3 is 13 amino acids. J lost 7 bases, V lost 3 bases, and 4 bases had no gene match. CDR1 and CDR2 (germline): SGHNT, YYREEE (reference sequence). The CDR3 is CASSSGQGPGYTF. CDR3 nucleotides: TGTGCCAGCAGCTCGGGACAGGGTCCTGGCTACACCTTC.

This clone was seen more than once but under ten times. The rearrangement joins TRBV7-9 to TRBJ2-2, with 8 bases lining up with TRBD2. J gave up 6 bases and V 1 base, and 4 bases lay outside the gene matches. Germline-derived CDR1 and CDR2 are SEHNR and FQNEAQ (reference sequence). The length of the CDR3 is 15 residues. In DNA form, the CDR3 reads TGTGCCAGCAGCTTAGTTAGCGGGAAGGCCGGGGAGCTGTTTTTT. Amino acid sequence: CASSLVSGKAGELFF.

In the case of this clone: A junction boundary mismatches the germline segment, possibly from a read error. The chain combines TRBV2 with TRBJ2-5; D gene ambiguous. CDR1 is SNHLY and CDR2 is FYNNEI in the germline V gene. The CDR3 is 13 residues long. The CDR3 DNA is TGTGCCAGCAGGGAAGGGTTGCGGGAGACCCAGTACTTC. This codes for CASREGLRETQYF.